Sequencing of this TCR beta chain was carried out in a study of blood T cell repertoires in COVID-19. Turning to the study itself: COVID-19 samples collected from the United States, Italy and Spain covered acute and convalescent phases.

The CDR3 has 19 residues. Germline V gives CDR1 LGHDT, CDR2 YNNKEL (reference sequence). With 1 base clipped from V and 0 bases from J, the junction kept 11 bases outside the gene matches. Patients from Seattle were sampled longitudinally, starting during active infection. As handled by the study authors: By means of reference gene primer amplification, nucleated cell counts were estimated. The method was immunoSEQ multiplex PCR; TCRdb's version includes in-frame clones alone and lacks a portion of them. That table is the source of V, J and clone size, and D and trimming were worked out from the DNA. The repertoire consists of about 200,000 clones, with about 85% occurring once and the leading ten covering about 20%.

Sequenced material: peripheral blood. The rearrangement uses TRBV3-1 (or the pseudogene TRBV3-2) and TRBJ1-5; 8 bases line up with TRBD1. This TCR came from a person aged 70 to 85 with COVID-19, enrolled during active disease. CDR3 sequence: CASSQAGTGHPNSNQPQHF. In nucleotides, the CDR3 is TGTGCCAGCAGCCAAGCCGGGACAGGACACCCCAATAGCAATCAGCCCCAGCATTTT.